The present TCR beta chain was sequenced within a study of T cells in Graves' hyperthyroidism and ophthalmopathy. Whole-study findings and limits: Most thyroid clonotypes that were expanded above 0.001 also turned up in blood.

This clonotype occurred many times. Its antigen is unknown. Amplification targeted TCR beta CDR3 regions from RNA transcripts. Initially, a first-round RT-PCR of the TCR CDR3 employed the HTBI primer set. TCRdb passed the multiplex PCR reads through MiXCR, listing each CDR3 protein once. The table records 350,000 to 500,000 distinct CDR3 sequences, roughly 15% of them present only once. Used for diagnoses were clinical symptoms, serum thyroxine and TRAb, thyroid ultrasound and orbital computed tomography. Sequenced: blood. The TCR was taken from a woman aged 18-29 years with Graves' hyperthyroidism.

CDR3 in amino acids: CASSLEGGNTEAFF. The CDR3 nucleotides are TGTGCCAGCAGTTTAGAAGGGGGGAACACTGAAGCTTTCTTT. This chain joins TRBV27 and TRBJ1-1; possible D gene TRBD1, 6 bases. V lost 2 bases and J lost 1, with 8 bases in between. The germline CDR1 and CDR2 sequences are MNHEY and SMNVEV (reference sequence). CDR3 length equals 14 residues.